Presented here are 6 T cell receptor beta chains from one specimen sequenced in a study of cytomegalovirus exposure and HLA in healthy donors. Amplification used 60 Vbeta primers and 13 Jbeta primers. This table comes from immunoSEQ multiplex PCR, and its TCRdb copy is limited to in-frame clones, with some not included. The top ten clones hold approximately 4.1% of a sample with about 170,000 clones, 80% of them seen once. The sample taken for sequencing was PBMCs. All receptors come from a woman aged 50 to 60 in good health and CMV-seropositive.

The rearrangement links TRBV10-1 to TRBJ2-3; D not resolved. Trimming stripped 3 bases from V and 6 bases from J, with 10 bases between. The CDR3 extends over 13 amino acids. Germline CDR1 reads WNHNN; CDR2 reads SYGVQD (reference sequence). CDR3 bases: TGCGCCAGCAGTGACCCTTCTTTTGATACGCAGTATTTT. Translation: CASSDPSFDTQYF.

This chain uses TRBV30 with TRBJ1-1, with TRBD1 as a possible D gene (5 bases). V lost 2 bases, J lost 1 base, and 11 bases lay in between. This CDR3 contains 14 residues. The V gene's germline CDR1 is GTSNPN and CDR2 SVGIG (reference sequence). The DNA of the CDR3 is TGTGCCTGGAGTTCGGGACTTGGGAACACTGAAGCTTTCTTT. Protein product: CAWSSGLGNTEAFF.

The count of this clone is one. This sequence joins TRBV18 and TRBJ1-5, with 9 bases aligning to TRBD1. Germline CDR1 and CDR2: KGHSH and LQKENI. The V gene end was trimmed by 5 bases and the J gene end by 11 bases; junction bases not matched to a gene: 13. The CDR3 runs to 15 residues. Here the CDR3 DNA reads TGTGCCAGCTCAGCGGACAGGGGTGGGCATATGGCCCAGCATTTT. This sequence encodes CASSADRGGHMAQHF.

The V and J genes are TRBV30 and TRBJ2-1, with TRBD1 matching over 10 bases. CDR3 size: 16 residues. V gave up 0 bases and J gave up 8 bases; unmatched junction bases: 10. Germline CDR1 and CDR2: GTSNPN and SVGIG (reference sequence). The CDR3 loop is CAWSVPRDRGIDEQFF. CDR3 DNA sequence: TGTGCCTGGAGTGTACCCCGGGACAGGGGTATAGATGAGCAGTTCTTC.

This clone was detected only a few times. This chain joins TRBV28 and TRBJ2-3; D ambiguous. The length of the CDR3 is 15 residues. In germline, CDR1 is MDHEN, CDR2 SYDVKM. With 5 bases removed from V and 2 bases from J, the gap between germline ends came to 14 bases. CDR3 nucleotides: TGTGCCAGCAGTCCCCCCTCCGCACTCACAGATACGCAGTATTTT. Amino acids: CASSPPSALTDTQYF.

This chain uses TRBV7-2 with TRBJ1-1; D unclear. The CDR3 spans 15 residues. The V end was cut by 6 bases, the J end by 5 bases, with 19 bases between. From germline, CDR1 is SGHTA and CDR2 FQGNSA. The chain's CDR3 is CASSLTRARVTEAFF. The CDR3 DNA reads as TGTGCCAGCAGTCTCACGAGGGCGCGAGTAACTGAAGCTTTCTTT.